This T cell receptor (beta chain) was documented in a study of T cells in tuberculosis. Study background: Sequenced TCRs come from CD1B-GMM tetramer-binding T cells. The study's findings and limits: T cells binding CD1B-GMM tetramer weakly possibly escaped the sort.

Germline V gives CDR1 SEHNR, CDR2 FQNEAQ (reference sequence). The trim removed 5 bases at V and 8 bases at J, leaving 9 bases unmatched. CDR3 length: 15 amino acids. After thawing and overnight rest, PBMC were stained with GMM-loaded CD1B tetramer, viability dye and anti-CD3 for sorting. The CD1B tetramers carried C32 glucose monomycolate purified from Rhodococcus equi. Clones were sequenced by immunoSEQ multiplex PCR, and TCRdb holds only the in-frame ones, with some missing. The data show about 88,000 clones, with under 95% seen just once and 1.9% held by the top ten. The clonotype originates from an adult woman with latent tuberculosis. Sequenced: CD1b-GMM tetramer-negative cells sorted from PBMCs. The rearrangement joins TRBV7-9 to TRBJ2-1; TRBD2 matches at 10 bases. The CDR3 region has the DNA TGTGCCAGCAGCAGGACTAGCGGACGAGGGGATGAGCAGTTCTTC. Translation: CASSRTSGRGDEQFF.